This TCR beta chain is drawn from a study of control samples from healthy donors and cancer patients. The data were produced by immunoSEQ multiplex PCR, yet TCRdb's version contains in-frame clones alone and is incomplete. The sample contains about 86,000 clones, more than 85% of which appear only once. Germline assignment: CDR1 KGHSH and CDR2 LQKENI. This CDR3 comprises 14 residues. Trimming cost V 6 bases and J 7 bases; bases outside gene matches: 11. The rearrangement joins TRBV18 to TRBJ1-1; 7 bases match TRBD1. This receptor was obtained from a woman aged 25-40 years in good health. The source material was blood. CDR3 sequence reads: CASSPSTGIGEAFF. CDR3 nucleotides: TGTGCCAGCTCGCCATCGACAGGGATTGGTGAAGCTTTCTTT.